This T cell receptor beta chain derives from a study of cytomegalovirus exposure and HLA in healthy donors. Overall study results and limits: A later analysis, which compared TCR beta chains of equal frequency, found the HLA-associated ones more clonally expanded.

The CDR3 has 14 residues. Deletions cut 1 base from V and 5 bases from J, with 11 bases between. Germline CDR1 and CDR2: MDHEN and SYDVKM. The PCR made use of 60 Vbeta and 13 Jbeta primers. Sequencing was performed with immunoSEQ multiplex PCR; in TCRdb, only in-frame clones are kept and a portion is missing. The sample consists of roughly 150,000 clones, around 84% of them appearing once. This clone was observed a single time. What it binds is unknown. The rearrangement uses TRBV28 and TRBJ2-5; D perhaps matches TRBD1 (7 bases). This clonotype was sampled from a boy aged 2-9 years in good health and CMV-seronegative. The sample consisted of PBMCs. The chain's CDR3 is CASSLLQGRETQYF. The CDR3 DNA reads TGTGCCAGCAGTTTATTACAGGGGAGGGAGACCCAGTACTTC.